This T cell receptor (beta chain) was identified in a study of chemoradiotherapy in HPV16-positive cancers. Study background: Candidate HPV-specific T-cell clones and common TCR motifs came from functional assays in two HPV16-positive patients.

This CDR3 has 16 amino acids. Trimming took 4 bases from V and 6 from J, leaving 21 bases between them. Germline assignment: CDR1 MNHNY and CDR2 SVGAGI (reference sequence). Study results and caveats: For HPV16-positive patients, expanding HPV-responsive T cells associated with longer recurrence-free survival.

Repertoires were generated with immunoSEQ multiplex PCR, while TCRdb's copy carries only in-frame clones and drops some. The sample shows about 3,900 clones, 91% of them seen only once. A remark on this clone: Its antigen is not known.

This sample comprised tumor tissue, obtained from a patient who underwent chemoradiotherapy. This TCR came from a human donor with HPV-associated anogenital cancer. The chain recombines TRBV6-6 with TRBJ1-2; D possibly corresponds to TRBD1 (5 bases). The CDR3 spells CASSSRGLSGVDGYTF. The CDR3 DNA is TGTGCCAGCAGTTCTCGCGGGTTATCGGGGGTTGATGGCTACACCTTC.